Below are 24 T cell receptor beta chains sequenced from a single sample in a study of beta chain features in type 1 diabetes (dated by TCRdb to between 2017 and 2018). Library creation used the immunoSEQ multiplex PCR assay. The entire amount of isolated RNA was reverse transcribed using the High Capacity cDNA Reverse Transcription Kit, so the sequenced TCRB transcripts were expressed ones. The table was pulled from immuneACCESS by TCRdb, which kept in-frame rearrangements only. Such tables lose some clones; where checked, under half of the loss comes from unresolved V genes, and the rest has no known cause. Within this sample are more than 250,000 clones, with 20% of them counted one time only. The ten most abundant clones make up approximately 0.029% of the sample. For these receptors, no antigen is known. General conclusions and limits of the study: A moderate but significant shortening of TCRB CDR3 length was observed in type 1 diabetes patients in all four CD4+ subsets.

The sample comprised naive CD4+ T cells from blood. Sample cell subset or site, as interpreted from the label and publication: true naive CD4+ T cells. These receptors were collected from a woman between 35 and 50 years old with type 1 diabetes.

The gene calls are TRBV19 and TRBJ1-2, with 7 bases aligning to TRBD1. The CDR3 consists of 15 residues. Germline CDR1 LNHDA, CDR2 SQIVND (reference sequence). V gave up 2 bases and J gave up 2 bases; unmatched junction bases: 5. CDR3 DNA: TGTGCCAGTAGTATACAAGACAGGGCAAACTATGGCTACACCTTC. It encodes CASSIQDRANYGYTF. Supplemented by reference TRBV19 and TRBJ1-2, the full variable domain reads DGGITQSPKYLFRKEGQNVTLSCEQNLNHDAMYWYRQDPGQGLRLIYYSQIVNDFQKGDIAEGYSVSREKKESFPLTVTSAQKNPTAFYLCASSIQDRANYGYTFGSGTRLTVV.

The chain recombines TRBV9 with TRBJ2-7; D is unresolved. Trimming took off 3 bases at V and 5 bases at J, with 18 bases between the two ends. CDR3 length: 15 amino acids. CDR1 is SGDLS and CDR2 is YYNGEE in the germline V gene. CDR3 sequence (DNA): TGTGCCAGCAGCGCGGCCGACTCGAACCCTCACGAGCAGTACTTC. Protein product: CASSAADSNPHEQYF.

The V gene is TRBV7-8, the J gene TRBJ1-6; D uncertain. Between the trimmed V and J ends, which lost 5 bases and 8 bases, there was a span of 10 bases. Germline loops: CDR1 SGHVS, CDR2 FQNEAQ. CDR3 length: 13 amino acids. The CDR3 region is CASSPPVDSPLHF. CDR3 bases: TGTGCCAGCAGCCCGCCCGTAGATTCACCCCTCCACTTT.

The rearrangement links TRBV5-1 to TRBJ1-2; a possible D gene is TRBD1 (6 bases). This CDR3 spans 13 amino acids. CDR1 is SGHRS and CDR2 is YFSETQ in the germline V gene. V was clipped by 1 base and J by 7 bases, with 11 bases between them. The CDR3 reads CASSLWTDSGYTF. CDR3 bases: TGCGCCAGCAGCTTGTGGACAGACTCTGGCTACACCTTC.

The V gene is TRBV30, the J gene TRBJ2-2, with 9 bases identical to TRBD2. Germline values: CDR1 GTSNPN, CDR2 SVGIG (reference sequence). The CDR3 consists of 15 residues. With V trimmed by 7 bases and J by 4 bases, 10 bases remained unmatched. DNA for the CDR3: TGTGCCTCCCTGGCGGGAGGGGATGGCACCGGGGAGCTGTTTTTT. It encodes CASLAGGDGTGELFF.

The chain links TRBV20-1 to TRBJ2-4; D is ambiguous. Trimming stripped 6 bases from V and 5 bases from J, with 8 bases between. This CDR3 region has 11 residues. Germline-derived CDR1 and CDR2 are DFQATT and SNEGSKA (reference sequence). The CDR3 DNA follows: TGCAGTGCCGTAGATGAAAACATTCAGTACTTC. Its protein product is CSAVDENIQYF.

The chain links TRBV5-4 to TRBJ1-2; D might be TRBD1 (6 bases). The ends were cut back, 0 bases at V and 5 bases at J, with 11 bases in the middle. From germline, CDR1 is SGHNT and CDR2 YYREEE (reference sequence). CDR3 length: 14 residues. The CDR3: CASSLGQALYGYTF. In DNA, the CDR3 is TGTGCCAGCAGCTTGGGACAGGCGCTATATGGCTACACCTTC.

This clone occurred a few times. The V gene is TRBV29-1, the J gene TRBJ1-3; 8 bases map to TRBD1. CDR1 and CDR2 from the germline V gene are SQVTM and ANQGSEA. CDR3 length: 13 residues. Trimming removed 3 bases from V and 8 bases from J; junction bases left unmatched: 6. The CDR3 spells CSVERTGQYTIYF. In nucleotides, the CDR3 is TGCAGCGTTGAGCGGACAGGGCAGTACACCATATATTTT.

Points on this clone: It is likely a read error, because the conserved phenylalanine at the end of the CDR3 is missing. This chain joins TRBV30 and TRBJ1-3; D remains ambiguous. There are 15 residues in the CDR3. The germline gives CDR1 GTSNPN, CDR2 SVGIG (reference sequence). Trimming removed 0 bases from V and 0 bases from J, with 9 bases in between. The CDR3 here is CAWSVLTYSGNTIYL. DNA for the CDR3: TGTGCCTGGAGTGTACTGACTTACTCTGGAAACACCATATATCTT.

This clone was counted between two and nine times. The chain is built from TRBV28 and TRBJ2-2; 10 positions agree with TRBD1. With V trimmed by 8 bases and J by 5 bases, 8 bases remained unmatched. The CDR3 runs 15 residues. Germline lookup yields CDR1 MDHEN and CDR2 SYDVKM. For the CDR3, the DNA is TGTGCCAGCTTGACTGGACAGGGGGGAACCGGGGAGCTGTTTTTT. Translation: CASLTGQGGTGELFF. The complete variable domain, with remaining parts taken from reference TRBV28 and TRBJ2-2, reads DVKVTQSSRYLVKRTGEKVFLECVQDMDHENMFWYRQDPGLGLRLIYFSYDVKMKEKGDIPEGYSVSREKKERFSLILESASTNQTSMYLCASLTGQGGTGELFFGEGSRLTVL.

This chain uses TRBV29-1 with TRBJ1-1; unclear D gene. Germline CDR1 is SQVTM and CDR2 is ANQGSEA. Trimming cost V 2 bases and J 8 bases, with 15 bases left between them. The CDR3 spans 13 residues. CDR3 nucleotides: TGCAGCGTTGAATCGTGGCAGAACTACGAAGCTTTCTTT. Encoded protein: CSVESWQNYEAFF. Full variable domain (missing parts from reference TRBV29-1 and TRBJ1-1): SAVISQKPSRDICQRGTSLTIQCQVDSQVTMMFWYRQQPGQSLTLIATANQGSEATYESGFVIDKFPISRPNLTFSTLTVSNMSPEDSSIYLCSVESWQNYEAFFGQGTRLTVV.

This chain uses TRBV4-1 with TRBJ2-5; TRBD2 might be the D (5 bases). The CDR3 totals 14 residues. V lost 0 bases to trimming and J lost 5 bases, with 10 bases between them. Germline CDR1 is MGHRA and CDR2 is YSYEKL. This chain's CDR3 is CASSQEAWRETQYF. The CDR3 nucleotides read TGCGCCAGCAGCCAAGAGGCCTGGAGGGAGACCCAGTACTTC.

V is TRBV7-2 and J is TRBJ1-1; D unclear. This CDR3 has 13 residues. V was trimmed by 3 bases and J by 8 bases, leaving 13 bases between them. The V gene's germline CDR1 is SGHTA and CDR2 FQGNSA. The CDR3 region has the DNA TGTGCCAGCAGCTTCCCAAACCTAGAGGAAGCTTTCTTT. This codes for CASSFPNLEEAFF.

The chain employs TRBV2 and TRBJ2-1, with D possibly TRBD2 on 6 matching bases. The CDR3 sequence is 13 residues long. Trimming stripped 7 bases from V and 7 bases from J, with 14 bases between. Germline loops: CDR1 SNHLY, CDR2 FYNNEI. The CDR3 region has the DNA TGTGCCAGCATCCGGGACTCCGGGAATGAGCAGTTCTTC. Its protein product is CASIRDSGNEQFF.

This chain connects TRBV4-3 to TRBJ1-2; TRBD1 matches at 7 bases. V was clipped by 3 bases and J by 2 bases; unmatched bases: 6. Per germline, CDR1 LGHNA and CDR2 YSLEER. The CDR3 covers 15 residues. CDR3 bases: TGCGCCAGCAGCCAGCCTACAGGGGCCAACTATGGCTACACCTTC. It encodes CASSQPTGANYGYTF.

The genes are TRBV6-1 and TRBJ2-5, with 11 bases identical to TRBD2. CDR3 size: 17 residues. The V gene end was trimmed by 0 bases and the J gene end by 5 bases; junction bases not matched to a gene: 8. In germline, CDR1 is MNHNS, CDR2 SASEGT. The CDR3 DNA reads TGTGCCAGCAGTGAAGCGATGATAGCGGGAGGGGGGGAGACCCAGTACTTC. This gives the protein CASSEAMIAGGGETQYF.

The V gene is TRBV6-5, the J gene TRBJ1-1; TRBD1 is a possible D gene (5 bases). The CDR3 consists of 12 residues. V was pared by 10 bases and J by 1 base, with 10 bases between. Looked up from germline, CDR1 is MNHEY and CDR2 is SVGAGI. CDR3 DNA: TGTGCCACCCGAAGGGGGAACACTGAAGCTTTCTTT. Its translation is CATRRGNTEAFF.

The V call is TRBV5-1, the J call TRBJ1-2; D is undetermined. The V gene lost 2 bases and the J gene lost 8 bases, with 13 bases spanning the gap. The CDR3 loop spans 13 amino acids. Germline V gives CDR1 SGHRS, CDR2 YFSETQ. CDR3 amino acids: CASSLRDRGGYTF. The DNA of the CDR3 is TGCGCCAGCAGCTTACGGGATCGGGGAGGCTACACCTTC.

The gene calls are TRBV4-3 and TRBJ1-2; D is possibly TRBD1 (5 bases). This CDR3 spans 15 amino acids. The germline V gene encodes CDR1 LGHNA and CDR2 YSLEER. Deletions cut 0 bases from V and 1 base from J, with 9 bases between. The CDR3 reads CASSQDRVGNYGYTF. CDR3 DNA: TGCGCCAGCAGCCAAGACAGGGTTGGTAACTATGGCTACACCTTC.

This sequence joins TRBV28 and TRBJ1-2, with a tentative D call TRBD1 (6 bases). Trimming pared 2 bases from V and 8 bases from J, leaving 12 bases between. The CDR3 is made up of 13 amino acids. Germline CDR1 MDHEN, CDR2 SYDVKM. DNA for the CDR3: TGTGCCAGCAGTTTAATCAGGGGCGTCGGCTACACCTTC. Translation: CASSLIRGVGYTF.

The chain links TRBV30 to TRBJ1-2; 8 nucleotides match TRBD1. Germline trimming cut 2 bases from V and 2 bases from J; bases unmatched to any gene: 1. This CDR3 comprises 13 residues. Germline values: CDR1 GTSNPN, CDR2 SVGIG (reference sequence). The CDR3 protein is CAWSTGGNYGYTF. CDR3 sequence (DNA): TGTGCCTGGAGTACAGGGGGAAACTATGGCTACACCTTC.

CDR3 loop: CASSADGGRRTGETQYF. CDR3 in DNA: TGTGCCAGCAGCGCAGATGGCGGGAGAAGAACTGGGGAGACCCAGTACTTC. V is TRBV9 and J is TRBJ2-5, with 7 bases matching TRBD2. V lost 3 bases and J lost 5; bases outside the gene matches: 16. This CDR3 has 17 amino acids. Germline V gene sequence: CDR1 SGDLS, CDR2 YYNGEE.

This chain joins TRBV14 and TRBJ1-3; D is ambiguous. CDR3 length: 15 amino acids. Germline assignment: CDR1 SGHDN and CDR2 FVKESK. V gave up 5 bases and J gave up 0 bases, with 11 bases separating them. CDR3 nucleotide sequence: TGTGCCAGCAGCAACAGTAGATTCTCTGGAAACACCATATATTTT. Protein sequence: CASSNSRFSGNTIYF.

This chain uses TRBV5-1 with TRBJ2-1; 10 nucleotides line up with TRBD2. CDR3 length: 14 amino acids. Germline V gene sequence: CDR1 SGHRS, CDR2 YFSETQ. J was trimmed by 8 bases and V by 4 bases; bases with no gene match: 6. The CDR3 bases are TGCGCCAGCAGCGGGGGACTAGCGACGGATGAGCAGTTCTTC. Translation: CASSGGLATDEQFF.